This TCR beta chain is from a study of Ad26.COV2.S vaccination and SARS-CoV-2 variants (dated by TCRdb to 2020 to 2022). Regarding the complete study: TCRbeta repertoire sequencing served as the tool for gauging how specific and how broad the SARS-CoV-2-reactive T cell receptors were following Ad26.COV2.S vaccination. The TCR-sequenced set comprised around 30 samples: around 20 Ad26.COV2.S vaccine recipients, 5 placebo recipients and 8 SARS-CoV-2 convalescent individuals.

The table lists this clone with a few counts. Its cognate antigen has yet to be identified. Per-base quality was not reported, and no clone a single base away is much larger than it. CDR1 and CDR2 were assigned from the germline V gene (reference sequence) as LNHDA and SQIVND. The trim is 5 bases for V and 5 bases for J, with a gap of 10 bases between the germline ends. Measured from the cysteine to the phenylalanine, the CDR3 is 13 residues long. The CDR3 DNA has 39 bases and is translated from base 1. What the authors observed across the whole study: The authors noted that the TCR breadth and depth analyses may have underestimated total T cell responses. After vaccination, spike-specific CD8+ and CD4+ T cell responses were reported to show substantial breadth. Ad26.COV2.S recipients had higher spike-specific TCR breadth than placebo recipients (P = 0.0014). Vaccine and placebo recipients had comparable non-spike TCR breadth, which fits with the vaccine containing only spike.

The immunoSEQ Assay was used to sequence TCRbeta CDR3 regions. After extraction, genomic DNA underwent amplification by bias-controlled multiplex PCR, followed by high-throughput sequencing. In the original analysis: To quantify the absolute abundance of each unique TCRbeta CDR3 region, sequences were collapsed and filtered. Usable DNA was measured by amplifying reference genes present in all nucleated cells, and TCRbeta template counts were normalized to that usable DNA to estimate T cell fraction. Repertoire TCRs were annotated as SARS-CoV-2-specific when V gene, CDR3 amino acid sequence and J gene were exactly matched to a known reactive TCR set. The reference SARS-CoV-2 TCR set was obtained from MIRA and was filtered for enrichment in COVID-19-positive ImmuneCODE repertoires, whereby public or cross-reactive TCRs were removed. Drawing on the MIRA antigens, annotated TCRs were analysed further at the level of specific ORF or position within ORF. Depth was the summed frequency of annotated unique rearrangements, while breadth was defined as annotated unique rearrangements over total unique productive rearrangements. Two-sided Wilcoxon rank-sum tests were used to compare TCR breadth between groups. The table comes from immuneACCESS by way of TCRdb, which keeps in-frame sequences with V and J called. Part of the clones is missing from these tables; in studies checked, under half for an unresolved V gene and the rest for unknown reasons. V, J and clone size were drawn from that table, and D and trimming were deduced from the DNA. The sample table lists 97,000 or so clones, roughly 75% of them with a count of one. The leading ten clones occupy approximately 15% of the sample.

The intended sense of this specimen's time point label: individuals recovered from natural SARS-CoV-2 infection. Material: peripheral blood, obtained after recovery from COVID-19. This receptor chain uses TRBV19 and TRBJ1-5, with no reliable assignment of the D segment. The sequence came from a human donor who had recovered from COVID-19. In nucleotide form, the sequence is TGTGCCAGTAGTTGGAGGGCGGATCAGCCCCAGCATTTT. This translates into CASSWRADQPQHF. The full variable domain, completed from the reference TRBV19 and TRBJ1-5 proteins outside the CDR3, reads DGGITQSPKYLFRKEGQNVTLSCEQNLNHDAMYWYRQDPGQGLRLIYYSQIVNDFQKGDIAEGYSVSREKKESFPLTVTSAQKNPTAFYLCASSWRADQPQHFGDGTRLSIL.